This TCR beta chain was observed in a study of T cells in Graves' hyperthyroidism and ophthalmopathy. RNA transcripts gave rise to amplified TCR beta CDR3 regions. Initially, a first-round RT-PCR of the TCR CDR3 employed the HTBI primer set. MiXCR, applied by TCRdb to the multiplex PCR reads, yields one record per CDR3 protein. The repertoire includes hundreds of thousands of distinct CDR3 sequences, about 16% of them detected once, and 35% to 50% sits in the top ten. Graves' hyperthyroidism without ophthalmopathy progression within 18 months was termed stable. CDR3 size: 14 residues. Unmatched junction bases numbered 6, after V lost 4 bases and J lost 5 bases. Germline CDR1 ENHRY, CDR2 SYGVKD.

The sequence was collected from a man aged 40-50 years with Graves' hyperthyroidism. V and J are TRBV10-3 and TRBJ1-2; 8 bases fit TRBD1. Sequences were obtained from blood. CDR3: CAISVADREYGYTF. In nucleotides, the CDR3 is TGTGCCATCAGTGTGGCGGACAGGGAGTATGGCTACACCTTC.